This T cell receptor (beta chain) was sequenced for a study of cytomegalovirus exposure and HLA in healthy donors. Study-level background: Under 90% of 398 genotyped donors fell in the Caucasian-associated ancestry cluster. Whole-study results and caveats: In all likelihood, a cluster of highly shared sequence variants was a sequencing artifact. A later analysis reported that several of the most significant clusters appeared to be linked to common viral pathogens, among them Epstein-Barr virus.

A multiplex PCR was run with 60 Vbeta primers and 13 Jbeta primers. In the source study's methods: Around 11 million shared chains were among around 80 million unique TCR beta chains counted in a later analysis. Sequencing was performed with immunoSEQ multiplex PCR; in TCRdb, only in-frame clones are kept and a portion is missing. For V, J and clone size, that table is used; D and trimming come from the DNA. This sample has 90,000 to 100,000 clones, with 76% found just once. Remarks on this clone: The antigen remains unidentified. The junction and the germline gene differ at one end; a read error may be behind it. Other DNA sequences from this sample encode an identical CDR3 as well.

From germline, CDR1 is SQVTM and CDR2 ANQGSEA. CDR3 length: 13 residues. Sequenced: PBMCs. The source of this sequence is a woman aged 60-70 years in good health and CMV-seropositive. The genes are TRBV29-1 and TRBJ2-7; 7 positions match TRBD2. This CDR3 reads CSVGPGLPGEQYF. As DNA, the CDR3 is TGCAGCGTCGGTCCGGGACTACCTGGCGAGCAATACTTC.